The sequence of this TCR beta chain was determined in a study of beta chain features in type 1 diabetes. General study results and limits: Shortening that was moderate but significant affected the TCRB CDR3s of Type 1 diabetes patients in all four CD4+ subsets.

The whole isolated RNA underwent reverse transcription, so sequencing captured expressed TCRB transcripts. Sequencing used immunoSEQ multiplex PCR; TCRdb keeps in-frame clones, though not all of them. The sample holds 100,000 to 150,000 clones, 17% seen once. In regard to this clone: Antigen unknown.

Sequenced sample: central memory CD4+ T cells from blood. The receptor comes from a man between 18 and 35 years old with type 1 diabetes.

The DNA of the CDR3 is TGTGCCAGCAGCTTAGCGGGAGCGGACACAGATACGCAGTATTTT. It translates to CASSLAGADTDTQYF. The chain employs TRBV11-1 and TRBJ2-3; D perhaps matches TRBD2 (5 bases). Looked up from germline, CDR1 is SGHAT and CDR2 is FQDESV (reference sequence). The V end lost 0 bases, the J end lost 2 bases, and 9 bases lay between the germline ends. The CDR3 is 15 residues long.